The 15 T cell receptor beta chains given below trace back to one sample, sequenced in a study of CD8+ T cells in alopecia areata. Treatment indicated: oral pan-JAK inhibitor, 5-10 mg twice daily. RNA extraction and reverse transcription yielded cDNA as sequencing template. Method: immunoSEQ multiplex PCR; TCRdb's copy keeps in-frame clones and lacks some. Of about 190,000 clones in the sample, about three fifths were seen once. The sequences come from CD4+ T cells sorted from blood, collected at week 4, from a patient treated with tofacitinib. Source of these receptors: a human donor with alopecia areata.

The rearrangement links TRBV9 to TRBJ2-6; D is undetermined. V was clipped by 1 base and J by 0 bases, with 5 bases between them. The length of the CDR3 is 15 residues. Germline CDR1 is SGDLS and CDR2 is YYNGEE. CDR3 loop: CASSVRGSGANVLTF. The CDR3 DNA reads TGTGCCAGCAGCGTAAGAGGCTCTGGGGCCAACGTCCTGACTTTC.

This clone has more than one count but fewer than ten. V is TRBV7-9 and J is TRBJ1-1; D is unresolved. The germline gives CDR1 SEHNR, CDR2 FQNEAQ (reference sequence). The CDR3 has 13 amino acids. V lost 6 bases and J 0 bases, leaving 8 bases between the germline ends. CDR3 nucleotide sequence: TGTGCCAGCAGGGAGCTGATGAACACTGAAGCTTTCTTT. Protein product: CASRELMNTEAFF.

CDR3 in amino acids: CASSLALGRNSGANVLTF. CDR3 in DNA: TGTGCCAGCAGCTTGGCCCTCGGACGGAACTCTGGGGCCAACGTCCTGACTTTC. The chain joins TRBV7-9 to TRBJ2-6, with no clear D. The CDR3 has 18 residues. The ends were cut back, 3 bases at V and 0 bases at J, with 15 bases in the middle. The germline V gene has CDR1 SEHNR and CDR2 FQNEAQ (reference sequence).

The chain couples TRBV19 to TRBJ1-2; D is unresolved. CDR3 size: 13 residues. V was pared by 6 bases and J by 5 bases, with 13 bases between. From germline, CDR1 is LNHDA and CDR2 SQIVND (reference sequence). The CDR3 bases are TGTGCCAGTAGCCAGGACTACGCTTATGGCTACACCTTC. This translates into CASSQDYAYGYTF.

Comment on this clone: Other nucleotide sequences in the sample specify the same CDR3. The chain has TRBV18 and TRBJ2-5; 11 nucleotides line up with TRBD2. Germline V gene data show CDR1 as KGHSH and CDR2 as LQKENI. V was clipped by 3 bases and J by 4 bases; unmatched bases: 1. The CDR3 is made up of 14 amino acids. The CDR3 DNA follows: TGTGCCAGCTCACCGGGGACTAGCGGAGAGACCCAGTACTTC. It specifies CASSPGTSGETQYF. Full variable domain (missing parts from reference TRBV18 and TRBJ2-5): NAGVMQNPRHLVRRRGQEARLRCSPMKGHSHVYWYRQLPEEGLKFMVYLQKENIIDESGMPKERFSAEFPKEGPSILRIQQVVRGDSAAYFCASSPGTSGETQYFGPGTRLLVL.

The genes are TRBV5-1 and TRBJ2-5; 7 nucleotides align to TRBD2. CDR3 length: 15 residues. Per germline, CDR1 SGHRS and CDR2 YFSETQ. V was clipped by 3 bases and J by 1 base; unmatched bases: 6. As DNA, the CDR3 is TGCGCCAGCAGCTACAACTCGGGGGGCCAAGAGACCCAGTACTTC. As protein: CASSYNSGGQETQYF.

This clone has only a few counts. The J gene is TRBJ2-7, the V gene TRBV11-2; D unclear. Trimming pared 6 bases from V and 3 bases from J, leaving 12 bases between. The CDR3 loop spans 13 amino acids. Germline CDR1 reads SGHAT; CDR2 reads FQNNGV. The CDR3 region is CASRQPGSYEQYF. CDR3 in DNA: TGTGCCAGCAGACAACCAGGCAGCTACGAGCAGTACTTC.

The chain joins TRBV10-3 to TRBJ2-2; the match to TRBD1 covers 7 bases. With V trimmed by 11 bases and J by 4 bases, 7 bases remained unmatched. CDR1 and CDR2 from the germline V gene are ENHRY and SYGVKD. This CDR3 is 13 amino acids long. This CDR3 reads CALRDSVTGELFF. CDR3 sequence (DNA): TGTGCCCTCCGGGACAGTGTCACCGGGGAGCTGTTTTTT.

The chain joins TRBV2 to TRBJ1-6; D perhaps matches TRBD1 (5 bases). With 5 bases removed from V and 7 bases from J, the gap between germline ends came to 15 bases. Germline V gene data show CDR1 as SNHLY and CDR2 as FYNNEI. This CDR3 has 15 amino acids. The DNA of the CDR3 is TGTGCCAGCAGTACTTTTATGGGGACCAATTCACCCCTCCACTTT. Its protein product is CASSTFMGTNSPLHF.

The chain combines TRBV10-3 with TRBJ2-3, with 7 bases lining up with TRBD1. The CDR3 is made up of 15 amino acids. The ends lost 5 bases at V and 7 bases at J; junction bases unmatched: 12. Germline V lookup: CDR1 ENHRY, CDR2 SYGVKD. The CDR3 nucleotides read TGTGCCATCAGTCCGGGGACAGACTCACGAAATACGCAGTATTTT. Protein: CAISPGTDSRNTQYF.

This chain uses TRBV7-2 with TRBJ1-1; D is uncertain. CDR1 SGHTA and CDR2 FQGNSA come from the germline V gene. The CDR3 is made up of 13 amino acids. V was clipped by 1 base and J by 6 bases, with 9 bases between them. CDR3 nucleotide sequence: TGTGCCAGCAGCTTAGAATTCTGGTCTGAAGCTTTCTTT. As protein: CASSLEFWSEAFF.

This clone has only one observation. This chain joins TRBV6-6 and TRBJ1-2; D uncertain. CDR3 length equals 14 residues. The V gene lost 6 bases and the J gene lost 4 bases, with 15 bases spanning the gap. CDR1 and CDR2 (germline): MNHNY, SVGAGI (reference sequence). Here the CDR3 reads CASSHIEATYGYTF. The CDR3, as DNA: TGTGCCAGCAGCCACATAGAGGCGACCTATGGCTACACCTTC.

J is TRBJ1-4 and V is TRBV7-2; 7 bases agree with TRBD1. The CDR3 has 14 residues. In germline, CDR1 is SGHTA, CDR2 FQGNSA. V dropped 1 base and J dropped 5; count of bases not matched to a gene: 1. The CDR3 sequence: CASSLVQGNEKLFF. The DNA of the CDR3 is TGTGCCAGCAGCTTAGTACAGGGGAATGAAAAACTGTTTTTT.

V and J are TRBV4-3 and TRBJ2-7; weak D call: TRBD1 (6 bases). This CDR3 comprises 15 residues. Deletions cut 3 bases from V and 5 bases from J, with 17 bases between. Germline V CDR1 and CDR2: LGHNA, YSLEER. The CDR3 protein is CASSQEFQGQDEQYF. In nucleotides, the CDR3 is TGCGCCAGCAGCCAGGAGTTCCAGGGGCAGGACGAGCAGTACTTC.

The chain has TRBV6-1 and TRBJ1-2, with 9 bases that match TRBD1. Germline V CDR1 and CDR2: MNHNS, SASEGT. V was pared by 7 bases and J by 4 bases, with 4 bases of the junction left unmatched. The CDR3 length is 13 residues. The CDR3 DNA is TGTGCCAGCACCGGGACAGGGTCCTATGGCTACACCTTC. Protein sequence: CASTGTGSYGYTF.